A selection of T cell receptor beta chains follows, all from one sample in a study of T cells in Graves' hyperthyroidism and ophthalmopathy. TCRdb redid the calling of the multiplex PCR reads with MiXCR, one entry per CDR3 protein. The sample carries nearly 600,000 distinct CDR3 sequences, approximately 14% recorded once. Source material: blood. Source of these receptors: a woman aged 25 to 39 with Graves' hyperthyroidism that later progressed to Graves' ophthalmopathy. Both conserved end residues are part of each CDR3. D genes are given only for firm matches. The listing skips clone size in some rows; elsewhere it reads once, few, many or a size class.

d_gene | len | j_gene | v_gene | abundance | CDR3nt | CDR3aa
. | 14 | TRBJ2-7 | TRBV12-3/TRBV12-4 | many | TGTGCCAGCAGGCAGACACGCAGGGACTACGAGCAGTACTTC | CASRQTRRDYEQYF
. | 17 | TRBJ2-7 | TRBV27 | many | TGTGCCAGCAGTTTATCGGCGTACGGGAAAAATCTTTACGAGCAGTACTTC | CASSLSAYGKNLYEQYF
. | 15 | TRBJ1-1 | TRBV7-9 | . | TGTGCCAGCAGCTATGTAGAGACAGCGGACACTGAAGCTTTCTTT | CASSYVETADTEAFF
. | 13 | TRBJ1-6 | TRBV20-1 | many | TGCAGTGCTAGAGAAGGGACGAATTCACCCCTCCACTTT | CSAREGTNSPLHF
TRBD2 | 15 | TRBJ2-7 | TRBV19 | many | TGTGCCAGTAGCTTGTCGGGACTAGCGTCATACGAGCAGTACTTC | CASSLSGLASYEQYF
. | 17 | TRBJ1-5 | TRBV30 | . | TGTGCCTGGAGTGAGTCCCGGCAGAGCTATAGCAATCAGCCCCAGCATTTT | CAWSESRQSYSNQPQHF
TRBD1 | 15 | TRBJ1-5 | TRBV5-8 | many | TGTGCCAGCAGCCGGACAGGGACCAGCAATCAGCCCCAGCATTTT | CASSRTGTSNQPQHF
TRBD1 | 15 | TRBJ2-7 | TRBV2 | many | TGTGCCAGCAGTGAAGAGTCAGGGGGTCCCTACGAGCAGTACTTC | CASSEESGGPYEQYF
. | 14 | TRBJ2-7 | TRBV11-2 | many | TGTGCCAGCAGCGTCCTCCGAGAGCCCTACGAGCAGTACTTC | CASSVLREPYEQYF
TRBD1 | 17 | TRBJ1-5 | TRBV20-1 | few | TGCAGTGCTACCCGATTTCGGGGGACAGGGGGCGACCAGCCCCAGCATTTT | CSATRFRGTGGDQPQHF
TRBD1 | 16 | TRBJ2-7 | TRBV10-3 | . | TGTGCCATCAGTGTGTTCCCCGGGACAGGGGGCGACGAGCAGTACTTC | CAISVFPGTGGDEQYF
TRBD2 | 16 | TRBJ2-3 | TRBV7-9 | . | TGTGCCAGCAGCTCCCTGACCGGGAGGGAGCCAGATACGCAGTATTTT | CASSSLTGREPDTQYF
. | 14 | TRBJ1-1 | TRBV12-5 | many | TGTGCTAGTGTTTTAATTGCAGGGGCCACTGAAGCTTTCTTT | CASVLIAGATEAFF
TRBD1 | 15 | TRBJ2-7 | TRBV20-1 | many | TGCAGTGCTAGGGACCGGGACAGGAACTCCTACGAGCAGTACTTC | CSARDRDRNSYEQYF
. | 16 | TRBJ2-1 | TRBV5-1 | few | TGCGCCAGCAGCTCGTCACAGGGAAGATCCTACAATGAGCAGTTCTTC | CASSSSQGRSYNEQFF
TRBD2 | 15 | TRBJ2-7 | TRBV29-1 | once | TGCAGCGCCCTTGGGGGGGAGTCTCCCATAGGGGAGCAGTACTTC | CSALGGESPIGEQYF